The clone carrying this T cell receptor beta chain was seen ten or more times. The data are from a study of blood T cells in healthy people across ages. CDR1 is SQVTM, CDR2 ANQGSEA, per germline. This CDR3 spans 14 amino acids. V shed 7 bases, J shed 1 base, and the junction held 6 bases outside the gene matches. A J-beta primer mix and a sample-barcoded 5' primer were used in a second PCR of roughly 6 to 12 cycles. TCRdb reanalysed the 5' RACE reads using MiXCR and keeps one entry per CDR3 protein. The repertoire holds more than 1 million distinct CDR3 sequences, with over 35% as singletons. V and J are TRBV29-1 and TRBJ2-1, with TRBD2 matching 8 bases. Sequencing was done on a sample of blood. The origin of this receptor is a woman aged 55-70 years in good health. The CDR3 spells CSGASGSSYNEQFF. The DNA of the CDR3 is TGCAGCGGAGCAAGCGGGAGTTCCTACAATGAGCAGTTCTTC.